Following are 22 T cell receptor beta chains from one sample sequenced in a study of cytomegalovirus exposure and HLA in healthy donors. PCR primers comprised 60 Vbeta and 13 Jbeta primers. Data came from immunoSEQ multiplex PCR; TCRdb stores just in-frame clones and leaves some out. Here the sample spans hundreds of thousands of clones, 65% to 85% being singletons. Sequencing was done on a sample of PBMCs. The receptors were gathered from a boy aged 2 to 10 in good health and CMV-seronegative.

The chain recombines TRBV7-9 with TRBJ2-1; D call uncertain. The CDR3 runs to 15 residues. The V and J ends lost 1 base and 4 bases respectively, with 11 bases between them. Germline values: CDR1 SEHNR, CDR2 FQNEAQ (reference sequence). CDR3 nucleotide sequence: TGTGCCAGCAGCTTAGTCGGGTACTCATACAATGAGCAGTTCTTC. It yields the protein CASSLVGYSYNEQFF.

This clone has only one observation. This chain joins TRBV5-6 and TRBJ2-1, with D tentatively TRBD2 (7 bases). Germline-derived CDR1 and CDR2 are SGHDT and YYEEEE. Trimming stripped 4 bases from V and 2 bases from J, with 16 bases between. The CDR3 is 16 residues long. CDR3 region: CASSLESGTTYNEQFF. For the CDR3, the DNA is TGTGCCAGCAGCCTTGAGAGCGGGACAACCTACAATGAGCAGTTCTTC.

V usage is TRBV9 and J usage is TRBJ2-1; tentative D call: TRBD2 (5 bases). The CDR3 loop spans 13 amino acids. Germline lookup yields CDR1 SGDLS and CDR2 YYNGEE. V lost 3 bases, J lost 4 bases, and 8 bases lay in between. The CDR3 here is CASSEDFYNEQFF. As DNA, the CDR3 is TGTGCCAGCAGCGAGGACTTTTACAATGAGCAGTTCTTC.

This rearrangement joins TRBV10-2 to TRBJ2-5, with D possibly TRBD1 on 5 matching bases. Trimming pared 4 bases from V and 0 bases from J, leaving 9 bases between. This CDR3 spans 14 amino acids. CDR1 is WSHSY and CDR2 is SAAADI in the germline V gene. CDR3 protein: CASSVSGYQETQYF. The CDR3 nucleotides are TGCGCCAGCAGTGTATCAGGGTACCAAGAGACCCAGTACTTC.

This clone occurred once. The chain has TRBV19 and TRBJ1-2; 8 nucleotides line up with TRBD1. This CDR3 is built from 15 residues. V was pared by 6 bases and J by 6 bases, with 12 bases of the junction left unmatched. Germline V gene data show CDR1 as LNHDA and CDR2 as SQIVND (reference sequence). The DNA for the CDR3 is TGTGCCAGTAGCATACCGACAGGGGAGAAGAATGGCTACACCTTC. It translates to CASSIPTGEKNGYTF. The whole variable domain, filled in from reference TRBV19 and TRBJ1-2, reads DGGITQSPKYLFRKEGQNVTLSCEQNLNHDAMYWYRQDPGQGLRLIYYSQIVNDFQKGDIAEGYSVSREKKESFPLTVTSAQKNPTAFYLCASSIPTGEKNGYTFGSGTRLTVV.

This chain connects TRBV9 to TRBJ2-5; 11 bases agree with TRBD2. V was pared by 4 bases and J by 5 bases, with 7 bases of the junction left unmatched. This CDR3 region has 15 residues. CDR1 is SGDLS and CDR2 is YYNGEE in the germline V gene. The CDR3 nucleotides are TGTGCCAGCAGCATTAGCGGGGGGGCCCCGGAGACCCAGTACTTC. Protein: CASSISGGAPETQYF.

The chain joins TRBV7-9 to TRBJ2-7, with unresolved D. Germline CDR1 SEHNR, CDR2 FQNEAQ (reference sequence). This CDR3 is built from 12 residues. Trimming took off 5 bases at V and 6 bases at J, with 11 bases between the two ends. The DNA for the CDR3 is TGTGCCAGCAGCCCTCGTACACGCGAGCAGTACTTC. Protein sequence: CASSPRTREQYF.

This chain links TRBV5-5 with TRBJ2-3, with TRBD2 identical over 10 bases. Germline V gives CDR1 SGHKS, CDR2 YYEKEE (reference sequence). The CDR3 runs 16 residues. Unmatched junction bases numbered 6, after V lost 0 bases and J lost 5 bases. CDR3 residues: CASSLVSGRAIDTQYF. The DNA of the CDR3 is TGTGCCAGCAGCTTGGTGAGCGGGAGGGCCATAGATACGCAGTATTTT.

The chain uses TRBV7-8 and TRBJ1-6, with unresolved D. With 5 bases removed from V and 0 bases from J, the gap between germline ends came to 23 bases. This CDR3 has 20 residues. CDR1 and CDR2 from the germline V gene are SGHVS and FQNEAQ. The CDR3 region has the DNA TGTGCCAGCAGCCCTTCACCCGGACGGAGGGATAGCTCCTATAATTCACCCCTCCACTTT. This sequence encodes CASSPSPGRRDSSYNSPLHF.

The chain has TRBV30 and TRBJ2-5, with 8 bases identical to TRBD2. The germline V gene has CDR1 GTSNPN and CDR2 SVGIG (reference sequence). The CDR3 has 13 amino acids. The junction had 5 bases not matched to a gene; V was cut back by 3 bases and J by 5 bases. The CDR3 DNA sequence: TGTGCCTGGAGCCCGGGGGGGCGGGAGACCCAGTACTTC. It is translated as CAWSPGGRETQYF.

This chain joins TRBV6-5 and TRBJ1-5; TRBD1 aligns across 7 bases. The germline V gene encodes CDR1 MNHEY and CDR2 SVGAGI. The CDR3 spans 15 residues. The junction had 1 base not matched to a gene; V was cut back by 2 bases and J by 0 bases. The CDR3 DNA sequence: TGTGCCAGCAGTTACGGGACAGATAGCAATCAGCCCCAGCATTTT. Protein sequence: CASSYGTDSNQPQHF.

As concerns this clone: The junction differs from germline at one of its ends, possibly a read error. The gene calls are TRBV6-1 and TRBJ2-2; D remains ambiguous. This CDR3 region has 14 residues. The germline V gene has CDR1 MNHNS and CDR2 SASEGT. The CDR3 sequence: CASIEGWAGGELFF. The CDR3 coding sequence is TGTGCCAGCATTGAAGGATGGGCTGGCGGGGAGCTGTTTTTT.

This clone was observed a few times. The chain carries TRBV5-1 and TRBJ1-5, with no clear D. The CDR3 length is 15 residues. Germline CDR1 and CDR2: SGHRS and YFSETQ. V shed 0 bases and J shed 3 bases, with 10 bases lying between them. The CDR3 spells CASSLAGSFNQPQHF. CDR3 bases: TGCGCCAGCAGCTTGGCGGGGAGTTTCAATCAGCCCCAGCATTTT.

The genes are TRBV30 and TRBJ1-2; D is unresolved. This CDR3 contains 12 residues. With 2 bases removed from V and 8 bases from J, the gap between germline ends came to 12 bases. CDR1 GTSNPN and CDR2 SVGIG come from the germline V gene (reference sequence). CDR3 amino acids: CAWSRSVAGYTF. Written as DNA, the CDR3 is TGTGCCTGGAGTAGAAGCGTGGCCGGCTACACCTTC.

This CDR3 reads CASSLTDPSGGYYNEQFF. CDR3 DNA sequence: TGCGCCAGCAGCCTGACAGACCCCTCGGGGGGATACTACAATGAGCAGTTCTTC. The V call is TRBV4-1, the J call TRBJ2-1, with TRBD2 identical over 7 bases. This CDR3 is 18 amino acids long. Germline lookup yields CDR1 MGHRA and CDR2 YSYEKL. Trimming took 4 bases from V and 3 from J; bases not matched to a gene: 15.

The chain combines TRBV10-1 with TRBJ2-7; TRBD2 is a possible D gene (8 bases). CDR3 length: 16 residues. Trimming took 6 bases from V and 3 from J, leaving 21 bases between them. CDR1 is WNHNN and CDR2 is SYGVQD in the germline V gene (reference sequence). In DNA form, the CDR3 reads TGCGCCAGCAGCTTAGAGCGGGGGACAGAACTCTACGAGCAGTACTTC. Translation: CASSLERGTELYEQYF.

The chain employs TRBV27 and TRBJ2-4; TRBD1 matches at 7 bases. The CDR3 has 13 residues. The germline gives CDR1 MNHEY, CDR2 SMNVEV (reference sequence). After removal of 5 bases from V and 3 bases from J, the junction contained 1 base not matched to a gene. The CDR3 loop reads CASSPGGKNIQYF. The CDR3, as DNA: TGTGCCAGCAGTCCAGGGGGCAAAAACATTCAGTACTTC.

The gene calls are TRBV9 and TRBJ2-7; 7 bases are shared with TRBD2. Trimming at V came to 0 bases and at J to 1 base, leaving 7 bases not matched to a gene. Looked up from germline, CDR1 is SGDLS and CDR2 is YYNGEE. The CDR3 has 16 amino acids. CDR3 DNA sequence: TGTGCCAGCAGCGTAGTGCCTAGCGGAGCTTCCTACGAGCAGTACTTC. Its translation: CASSVVPSGASYEQYF.

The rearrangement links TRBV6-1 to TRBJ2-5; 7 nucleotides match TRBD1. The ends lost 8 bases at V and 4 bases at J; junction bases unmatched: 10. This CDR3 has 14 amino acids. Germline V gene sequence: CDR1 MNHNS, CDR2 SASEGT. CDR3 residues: CASDWGRGSETQYF. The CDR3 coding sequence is TGTGCCAGCGACTGGGGCAGGGGGTCAGAGACCCAGTACTTC.

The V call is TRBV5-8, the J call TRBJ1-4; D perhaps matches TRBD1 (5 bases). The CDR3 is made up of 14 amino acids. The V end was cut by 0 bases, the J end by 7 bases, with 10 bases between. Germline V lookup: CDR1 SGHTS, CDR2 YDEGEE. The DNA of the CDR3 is TGTGCCAGCAGCTTGGCCGGGGGGGGTGAAAAACTGTTTTTT. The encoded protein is CASSLAGGGEKLFF.

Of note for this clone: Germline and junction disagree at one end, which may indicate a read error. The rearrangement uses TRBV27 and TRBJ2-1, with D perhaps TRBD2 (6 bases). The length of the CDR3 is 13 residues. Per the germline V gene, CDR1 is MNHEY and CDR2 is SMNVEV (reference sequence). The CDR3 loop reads CASGLAAYNEQFF. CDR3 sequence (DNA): TGTGCCAGCGGTTTAGCGGCCTACAATGAGCAGTTCTTC.

CDR3 nucleotide sequence: TGTGCCAGCAGTGAAGCGCTTCTAGCGGGGGATCCTTACGAGCAGTACTTC. Amino acids: CASSEALLAGDPYEQYF. The J gene is TRBJ2-7, the V gene TRBV2, with 10 positions matching TRBD2. The length of the CDR3 is 17 residues. Germline CDR1 is SNHLY and CDR2 is FYNNEI. Losses at the gene ends were 0 bases for V and 4 bases for J; bases not matched to a gene: 9.